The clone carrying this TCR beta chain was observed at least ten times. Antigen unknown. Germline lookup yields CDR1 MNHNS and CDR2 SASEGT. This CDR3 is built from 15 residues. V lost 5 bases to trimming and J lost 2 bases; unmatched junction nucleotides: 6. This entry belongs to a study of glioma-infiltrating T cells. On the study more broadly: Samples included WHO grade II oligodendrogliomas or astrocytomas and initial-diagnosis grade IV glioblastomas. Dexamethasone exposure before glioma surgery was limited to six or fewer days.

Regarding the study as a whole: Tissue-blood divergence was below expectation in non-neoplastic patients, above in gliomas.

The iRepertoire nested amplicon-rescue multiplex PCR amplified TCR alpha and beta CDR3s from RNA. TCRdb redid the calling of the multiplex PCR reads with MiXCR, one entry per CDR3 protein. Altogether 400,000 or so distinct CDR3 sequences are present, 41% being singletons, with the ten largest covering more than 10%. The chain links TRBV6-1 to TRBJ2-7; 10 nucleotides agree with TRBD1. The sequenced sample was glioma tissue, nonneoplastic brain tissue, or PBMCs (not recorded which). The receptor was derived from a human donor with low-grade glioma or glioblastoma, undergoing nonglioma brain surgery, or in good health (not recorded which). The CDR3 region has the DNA TGTGCCAGCAGTTACCGGGACAGGGGAACCTACGAGCAGTACTTC. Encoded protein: CASSYRDRGTYEQYF.